This T cell receptor (beta chain) was observed in a study of blood T cell repertoires in COVID-19. Study information: The United States, Italy and Spain provided the acute and convalescent COVID-19 samples. Nucleic acid was either cDNA or gDNA, and it came from T cells, B-cell-depleted T cells, or PBMCs.

Original processing methods: Amplification of reference gene primers provided the estimated nucleated cell counts. Assay: immunoSEQ multiplex PCR; the TCRdb copy retains only in-frame clones and omits some. Clone size and the V and J calls come from that table; the DNA yielded D and trimming. The table lists about 42,000 clones, roughly 81% of them singletons. Germline V gives CDR1 MDHEN, CDR2 SYDVKM. The junction had 2 bases not matched to a gene; V was cut back by 5 bases and J by 4 bases. This CDR3 comprises 12 residues. The chain links TRBV28 to TRBJ2-7; 7 bases are a match to TRBD2. Sequencing was done on a sample of peripheral blood. The receptor's source is a woman in her sixties or seventies with acute or convalescent COVID-19. CDR3 loop: CASSTAGYEQYF. CDR3 nucleotide sequence: TGTGCCAGCAGTACAGCGGGATACGAGCAGTACTTC.